Listed below are T cell receptor beta chains from one sample, sequenced in a study of a mutant IDH1 vaccine in newly diagnosed glioma. This table comes from immunoSEQ multiplex PCR, and its TCRdb copy is limited to in-frame clones, with some not included. The table lists 50,000 or so clones, roughly 80% of them singletons. The specimen was PBMCs, collected from a glioma patient treated with radiotherapy, temozolomide or both. These receptors came from a man between 18 and 29 years old with glioma. Each CDR3 is given with its conserved first and last residue. Each record gives: J gene, V gene, clone size, D gene, CDR3 DNA, CDR3 protein. The D gene is left open where the match is weak. Clone size appears in some rows only: once, few, many, or a class for an expanded clone.

J gene: TRBJ1-2; V gene: TRBV5-1; clone size: -; D gene: -; CDR3 DNA: TGCGCCAGCAGCGCAGGGTATTCGGACGGCTACACCTTC; CDR3 protein: CASSAGYSDGYTF
J gene: TRBJ2-7; V gene: TRBV4-1; clone size: -; D gene: -; CDR3 DNA: TGCGCCAGCAGCCCAACCTGGGGGGCCCTTCTGTACTTC; CDR3 protein: CASSPTWGALLYF
J gene: TRBJ1-1; V gene: TRBV19; clone size: -; D gene: TRBD1; CDR3 DNA: TGTGCCAGTAGTACGGGACAGGGAACCGACACTGAAGCTTTCTTT; CDR3 protein: CASSTGQGTDTEAFF
J gene: TRBJ1-1; V gene: TRBV30; clone size: -; D gene: -; CDR3 DNA: TGTGCCTGGCTCCCGGGGGTGAACACTGAAGCTTTCTTT; CDR3 protein: CAWLPGVNTEAFF
J gene: TRBJ1-5; V gene: TRBV2; clone size: -; D gene: -; CDR3 DNA: TGTGCCAGCAGTGGACCCCGTTATAGCAATCAGCCCCAGCATTTT; CDR3 protein: CASSGPRYSNQPQHF
J gene: TRBJ1-3; V gene: TRBV9; clone size: once; D gene: TRBD1; CDR3 DNA: TGTGCCAGCAGCGTAGGTCCCCAGGGGGCAGATGGAAACACCATATATTTT; CDR3 protein: CASSVGPQGADGNTIYF
J gene: TRBJ1-1; V gene: TRBV30; clone size: few; D gene: -; CDR3 DNA: TGTGCCTGGATGGGACAACTGGGGACTGAAGCTTTCTTT; CDR3 protein: CAWMGQLGTEAFF
J gene: TRBJ1-1; V gene: TRBV4-3; clone size: once; D gene: -; CDR3 DNA: TGCGCCAGCAGCCAAGATTCAGGCCCGAACACTGAAGCTTTCTTT; CDR3 protein: CASSQDSGPNTEAFF
J gene: TRBJ2-3; V gene: TRBV6-4; clone size: many; D gene: TRBD2; CDR3 DNA: TGTGCCAGCAGTGATATATCCAGCGGGGGCGCAGATACGCAGTATTTT; CDR3 protein: CASSDISSGGADTQYF
J gene: TRBJ1-4; V gene: TRBV15; clone size: -; D gene: -; CDR3 DNA: TGTGCCACCAGCAGTCTTAACGGGGATGAAAAACTGTTTTTT; CDR3 protein: CATSSLNGDEKLFF
J gene: TRBJ2-3; V gene: TRBV10-2; clone size: -; D gene: -; CDR3 DNA: TGCGCCAGCAGTGAGGGGCCGGGGGCGGCTATTACAGATACGCAGTATTTT; CDR3 protein: CASSEGPGAAITDTQYF
J gene: TRBJ1-2; V gene: TRBV5-1; clone size: -; D gene: -; CDR3 DNA: TGCGCCAGCAGCTCGGACCGACTTGGTCGCTACACCTTC; CDR3 protein: CASSSDRLGRYTF
J gene: TRBJ2-1; V gene: TRBV10-3; clone size: -; D gene: TRBD2; CDR3 DNA: TGTGCCATCACACCGGGGCTAGCGGGAGGTAGCTCCTACAATGAGCAGTTCTTC; CDR3 protein: CAITPGLAGGSSYNEQFF
J gene: TRBJ1-5; V gene: TRBV6-1; clone size: -; D gene: -; CDR3 DNA: TGTGCCAGCAGTGAATACTACAGGGTTAGCAATCAGCCCCAGCATTTT; CDR3 protein: CASSEYYRVSNQPQHF
J gene: TRBJ2-2; V gene: TRBV18; clone size: -; D gene: TRBD1; CDR3 DNA: TGTGCCAGCTCATCCCAGAAGACAGGGAACGGGGAGCTGTTTTTT; CDR3 protein: CASSSQKTGNGELFF
J gene: TRBJ1-5; V gene: TRBV30; clone size: -; D gene: -; CDR3 DNA: TGTGCCTGGAGCCGGAGGGGCAATCAGCCCCAGCATTTT; CDR3 protein: CAWSRRGNQPQHF
J gene: TRBJ1-2; V gene: TRBV28; clone size: few; D gene: -; CDR3 DNA: TGTGCCAGCAGTAAGGGAGGACCCTATGGCTACACCTTC; CDR3 protein: CASSKGGPYGYTF
J gene: TRBJ1-2; V gene: TRBV5-1; clone size: few; D gene: TRBD1; CDR3 DNA: TGCGCCAGCAGCCAAGGGACAGGGGGCACTGGCTACACCTTC; CDR3 protein: CASSQGTGGTGYTF
J gene: TRBJ2-2; V gene: TRBV7-2; clone size: -; D gene: TRBD1; CDR3 DNA: TGTGCCAGCAGCTTAGCGGGGACAGGCTACACCGGGGAGCTGTTTTTT; CDR3 protein: CASSLAGTGYTGELFF
J gene: TRBJ2-1; V gene: TRBV5-4; clone size: once; D gene: TRBD1; CDR3 DNA: TGTGCCAGCAGTTATACAGGACAGGGTTTCCGCAGAGTGCAGTTCTTC; CDR3 protein: CASSYTGQGFRRVQFF
J gene: TRBJ2-5; V gene: TRBV6-6; clone size: once; D gene: -; CDR3 DNA: TGTGCCAGCAGTTTCACCCAAGAGACCCAGTACTTC; CDR3 protein: CASSFTQETQYF
J gene: TRBJ1-1; V gene: TRBV19; clone size: few; D gene: TRBD1; CDR3 DNA: TGTGCCAGTAGTACCTTCTACAGGGGGACTGAAGCTTTCTTT; CDR3 protein: CASSTFYRGTEAFF
J gene: TRBJ1-1; V gene: TRBV2; clone size: few; D gene: -; CDR3 DNA: TGTGCCAGCAGTCTAGTTACTGAAGCTTTCTTT; CDR3 protein: CASSLVTEAFF
J gene: TRBJ1-1; V gene: TRBV19; clone size: once; D gene: -; CDR3 DNA: TGTGCCAGTAGGGGATCCGGGAACACTGAAGCTTTCTTT; CDR3 protein: CASRGSGNTEAFF
J gene: TRBJ1-1; V gene: TRBV30; clone size: -; D gene: -; CDR3 DNA: TGTGCCTGGAGTGAGGGGGGGCGGAGGAGGAACACTGCAGCTTTCTTT; CDR3 protein: CAWSEGGRRRNTAAFF
J gene: TRBJ2-6; V gene: TRBV4-3; clone size: -; D gene: -; CDR3 DNA: TGCGCCAGCAGCCAAGAAACCTACTCTGGGGCCAACGTCCTGACTTTC; CDR3 protein: CASSQETYSGANVLTF
J gene: TRBJ1-6; V gene: TRBV18; clone size: few; D gene: -; CDR3 DNA: TGTGCCAGCTCACGAAGTGGAAGGAATTCACCCCTCCACTTT; CDR3 protein: CASSRSGRNSPLHF
J gene: TRBJ2-7; V gene: TRBV4-1; clone size: -; D gene: TRBD2; CDR3 DNA: TGCGCCAGCAGCCTGGGGACTAGCGGGGTTTCTTACGAGCAGTACTTC; CDR3 protein: CASSLGTSGVSYEQYF
J gene: TRBJ2-6; V gene: TRBV21-1; clone size: -; D gene: -; CDR3 DNA: TGTGCCAGCAGCAGGGGGGGACAGGGCATCTCTGGGGCCAACGTCCTGACTTTC; CDR3 protein: CASSRGGQGISGANVLTF
J gene: TRBJ1-1; V gene: TRBV2; clone size: -; D gene: -; CDR3 DNA: TGTGCCAGCAAGAAGGACGGGTACACTGAAGCTTTCTTT; CDR3 protein: CASKKDGYTEAFF
J gene: TRBJ2-3; V gene: TRBV29-1; clone size: -; D gene: -; CDR3 DNA: TGCAGCGTTGATTTTCCTGTTACTAGCACAGATACGCAGTATTTT; CDR3 protein: CSVDFPVTSTDTQYF